This T cell receptor beta chain was identified during a study of blood T cell repertoires in COVID-19 (dated by TCRdb to 2018 to 2021). Looking at the study overall: Collaborator samples came from the United States, Italy and Spain and covered acute and convalescent phases of COVID-19. The material from the prospective study consisted of cDNA or gDNA derived from T cells, B-cell-depleted T cells, or PBMCs. The dataset comprised deeply sampled blood TCRbeta repertoires from subjects exposed to, actively infected with, or recovered from COVID-19. The repertoires were released in a freely available public database intended as a resource for research on the immune response to SARS-CoV-2. The samples were drawn from the first 160 participants of the ongoing ImmuneRACE study and from 1,254 subjects provided by 6 global collaborators. A de-identified subject ID, COVID-19 status, age in years and sex were almost always included in the sample metadata. Where HLA class I and class II types were available, the types were taken from metadata supplied by the sample provider, not from assay-based typing. What the research found in general, with its limitations: Clinical and demographic metadata were provided uncurated, with the amount varying by source and participant.

TCRbeta CDR3 regions were amplified from genomic DNA by means of the immunoSEQ Assay, a bias-controlled multiplex PCR. As for how the authors treated the data: Nucleated cell counts per sample were estimated from amplification of reference gene primers within the assay. To quantify the absolute abundance of each unique TCRbeta CDR3 rearrangement, sequence reads were collapsed and filtered. Productive Simpson clonality was computed per sample as the square root of Simpson's diversity index over productive rearrangements. TCRdb took this table from immuneACCESS and kept in-frame rearrangements with V and J called. Such tables lack part of the clones; where checked against another copy, unresolved V genes explain under half of the gap, and the rest is unexplained. The DNA was the basis for D and trimming; V, J and clone size are from that table. This sample comprises under 250,000 clones, 75% to 90% of them detected only once. Over 3.5% of the sample is in the top ten clones.

Participants in the prospective study were aged about 18 to 89 years, lived in 24 United States geographic areas, and enrolled through a virtual design. In the prospective study, participants were assigned to cohorts based on the clinical history participants reported in a screening survey and a study questionnaire. Exposed participants were defined as having been in contact with someone with a PCR-confirmed or clinician-diagnosed COVID-19 case within 2 weeks of study entry. Each participant in the prospective study had whole blood, serum and a nasopharyngeal or oropharyngeal swab collected by mobile phlebotomists. Prospective study participants could optionally give additional blood draws and questionnaires over an approximately 2-month period. Before DNA extraction, prospective study blood samples were shipped either frozen or at room temperature. The germline V gene encodes CDR1 SGHRS and CDR2 YFSETQ. The CDR3, from cysteine to phenylalanine, totals 13 residues. CDR3 DNA is the only sequence kept; it has 39 bases, read in frame from the first base. Clipping removes 5 bases from V and 5 bases from J, with 5 as the unmatched junction base count.

Worth noting for this clone: The target of this receptor is not known. No much larger clone is present one base from it, and per-base qualities are unavailable.

This TCR came from a woman aged 25 to 39 who had been exposed to COVID-19. Here the chain combines TRBV5-1 and TRBJ1-1, with TRBD1 identical over 8 junction bases. The sequencing sample was made of PBMCs or T cells enriched from blood (not recorded which). The CDR3 has the sequence CASRDRVGTEAFF. The DNA is TGCGCCAGCAGGGACAGGGTCGGTACTGAAGCTTTCTTT.